The entry that follows covers one T cell receptor beta chain sequence. Its target is unknown. V was clipped by 0 bases and J by 5 bases; unmatched bases: 3. From germline, CDR1 is KGHSH and CDR2 LQKENI. The CDR3 length is 16 residues. Sequencing was performed with immunoSEQ multiplex PCR; in TCRdb, only in-frame clones are kept and a portion is missing. Of 65,000 to 100,000 clones in the sample, roughly 93% were seen once. The source of the sample is a study of cytomegalovirus exposure and HLA in healthy donors. Overall study context: The approximately 690 first-cohort repertoires and the 95 to 150 validation repertoires shared the same platform, a later analysis reported.

Study-level findings and limits: Rare TCR sequences predominated, though certain public TCRs were found in many donors. In vitro data verified a few CMV-associated chains as specific for CMV antigens.

The sequencing sample was made of PBMCs. This TCR came from a young woman in good health and CMV-seronegative. The rearrangement uses TRBV18 and TRBJ2-1; 11 nucleotides align to TRBD2. CDR3 coding DNA: TGTGCCAGCTCACCACCTAGCGGGGGGGCCAACAATGAGCAGTTCTTC. It codes for CASSPPSGGANNEQFF.